Listed here are 29 T cell receptor beta chains from one sample, sequenced in a study of blood T cell repertoires in COVID-19. TCRdb's copy holds only in-frame clones and misses some; the assay was immunoSEQ multiplex PCR. The table records about 200,000 clones, around 86% of them present only once. Sequencing used peripheral blood. These receptors were collected from a man in his sixties with acute or convalescent COVID-19.

V usage is TRBV25-1 and J usage is TRBJ2-5; 9 bases agree with TRBD1. CDR1 and CDR2 from the germline V gene are MGHDK and SYGVNS. This CDR3 contains 16 residues. V was pared by 4 bases and J by 5 bases, with 11 bases of the junction left unmatched. For the CDR3, the DNA is TGTGCCAGCAGTGTGTGGGGGACAGGGAGTGAGGAGACCCAGTACTTC. Translating gives CASSVWGTGSEETQYF.

The rearrangement joins TRBV30 to TRBJ1-1; 7 bases match TRBD1. This CDR3 comprises 12 residues. V was clipped by 1 base and J by 10 bases; unmatched bases: 6. In germline, CDR1 is GTSNPN, CDR2 SVGIG (reference sequence). CDR3: CAWSADRVGAFF. The DNA for the CDR3 is TGTGCCTGGAGTGCCGACAGGGTAGGAGCTTTCTTT.

The chain is built from TRBV6-2 or TRBV6-3 and TRBJ2-5; 11 bases align to TRBD2. This CDR3 spans 16 amino acids. V lost 0 bases and J lost 4; bases outside the gene matches: 4. From germline, CDR1 is MNHEY and CDR2 SVGEGT. The CDR3 DNA sequence: TGTGCCAGCAGTTACTCGACTAGCGGGGCCAGAGAGACCCAGTACTTC. Translated, it gives CASSYSTSGARETQYF.

The V gene is TRBV7-3, the J gene TRBJ1-2; TRBD1 matches at 10 bases. CDR1 is SGHTA, CDR2 FQGTGA, per germline. The CDR3 runs to 14 residues. V trimming: 4 bases; J trimming: 4 bases; junction bases outside the gene matches: 3. DNA of the CDR3: TGTGCCAGCAGCTCGACAGGGGGCAGCTATGGCTACACCTTC. Translation: CASSSTGGSYGYTF.

The V gene is TRBV3-1 (or the pseudogene TRBV3-2), the J gene TRBJ1-5; D is ambiguous. This CDR3 is built from 17 residues. Trimming removed 2 bases at V and 0 bases at J, with 14 bases between. Germline CDR1 reads LGHDT; CDR2 reads YNNKEL (reference sequence). The CDR3 DNA reads TGTGCCAGCAGCCAACTGAGGCCTTCCTATAGCAATCAGCCCCAGCATTTT. Amino acid sequence: CASSQLRPSYSNQPQHF.

The CDR3 DNA reads as TGTGCCAGCAGCCTGAGCGGGACGGCCTCCACTGAAGCTTTCTTT. Its translation is CASSLSGTASTEAFF. The chain links TRBV7-6 to TRBJ1-1, with D maybe TRBD1 (5 bases). The CDR3 has 15 residues. V dropped 5 bases and J dropped 4 bases, with 17 bases sitting between them. The V gene's germline CDR1 is SGHVS and CDR2 FNYEAQ.

V is TRBV6-5 and J is TRBJ1-6, with D unresolved. CDR1 MNHEY and CDR2 SVGAGI come from the germline V gene. The V and J ends lost 0 bases and 5 bases respectively, with 11 bases between them. This CDR3 comprises 16 residues. The CDR3 DNA reads TGTGCCAGCAGTTACTCGCAAGCGCCCGATAATTCACCCCTCCACTTT. Amino acids: CASSYSQAPDNSPLHF.

The CDR3: CAGLGNNYGYTF. In DNA form, the CDR3 reads TGTGCCGGCCTTGGTAACAACTATGGCTACACCTTC. The chain combines TRBV6-6 with TRBJ1-2; the D is unclear. Deletions cut 11 bases from V and 2 bases from J, with 12 bases between. Per germline, CDR1 MNHNY and CDR2 SVGAGI (reference sequence). The CDR3 length is 12 residues.

The J gene is TRBJ2-3, the V gene TRBV6-5; 7 bases match TRBD2. Trimming took 7 bases from V and 3 from J; bases not matched to a gene: 7. CDR3 length: 14 residues. Germline-derived CDR1 and CDR2 are MNHEY and SVGAGI. In DNA, the CDR3 is TGTGCCAGCACCTTGGGGGGGGTAACAGATACGCAGTATTTT. It encodes CASTLGGVTDTQYF.

The chain is built from TRBV19 and TRBJ1-3, with 7 nucleotides matching TRBD1. The germline V gene has CDR1 LNHDA and CDR2 SQIVND (reference sequence). After removal of 5 bases from V and 3 bases from J, the junction contained 7 bases not matched to a gene. CDR3 size: 15 residues. The CDR3 protein is CASSGRQGIGNTIYF. The CDR3 DNA reads TGTGCCAGTAGTGGACGACAGGGAATTGGAAACACCATATATTTT.

To note about this clone: A read error may produce the germline difference seen at one junction end. The chain combines TRBV11-2 with TRBJ1-4; weak D call: TRBD1 (5 bases). The germline gives CDR1 SGHAT, CDR2 FQNNGV. The CDR3 spans 13 residues. For the CDR3, the DNA is TGTGCCAGCAGCTCCCCCCTCCAGGGCAGAACGGTTTTT. Its protein is CASSSPLQGRTVF.

V is TRBV28 and J is TRBJ1-2, with 7 bases identical to TRBD1. V shed 5 bases, J shed 7 bases, and the junction held 10 bases outside the gene matches. Germline CDR1 reads MDHEN; CDR2 reads SYDVKM. The CDR3 sequence is 14 residues long. The DNA for the CDR3 is TGTGCCAGCAGTCGCGGGGCGCAGGGGGGTGGCTACACCTTC. Encoded protein: CASSRGAQGGGYTF.

The CDR3 DNA sequence: TGTGCCAGTAGTGCCGGACAGGGGGCGGATACGCAGTATTTT. Protein product: CASSAGQGADTQYF. The gene calls are TRBV19 and TRBJ2-3; 11 bases agree with TRBD1. V shed 5 bases, J shed 6 bases, and the junction held 4 bases outside the gene matches. The CDR3 totals 14 residues. Germline V gene sequence: CDR1 LNHDA, CDR2 SQIVND (reference sequence).

This chain uses TRBV13 with TRBJ2-3, with 14 bases identical to TRBD2. This CDR3 has 16 amino acids. CDR1 PRHDT and CDR2 FYEKMQ come from the germline V gene (reference sequence). V was clipped by 4 bases and J by 6 bases; unmatched bases: 6. The CDR3 DNA sequence: TGTGCCAGCAGCTGGGGGACTAGCGGGGGCCTGGATACGCAGTATTTT. Translation: CASSWGTSGGLDTQYF. The complete variable domain, with remaining parts taken from reference TRBV13 and TRBJ2-3, reads AAGVIQSPRHLIKEKRETATLKCYPIPRHDTVYWYQQGPGQDPQFLISFYEKMQSDKGSIPDRFSAQQFSDYHSELNMSSLELGDSALYFCASSWGTSGGLDTQYFGPGTRLTVL.

This chain links TRBV11-3 with TRBJ1-1, with 7 bases lining up with TRBD1. The CDR3 has 13 residues. Germline V CDR1 and CDR2: SGHNT, YENEEA. V was pared by 5 bases and J by 7 bases, with 7 bases of the junction left unmatched. CDR3 loop: CASSRQGTDEAFF. CDR3 in DNA: TGTGCCAGCAGCCGACAAGGGACAGATGAAGCTTTCTTT.

The rearrangement uses TRBV6-5 and TRBJ2-3; D is uncertain. Germline assignment: CDR1 MNHEY and CDR2 SVGAGI. This CDR3 has 14 residues. V was cut by 6 bases and J by 2 bases, with 12 bases left in between. The CDR3 loop is CASSPSGHTDTQYF. The CDR3 DNA reads as TGTGCCAGCAGCCCGTCCGGTCACACAGATACGCAGTATTTT.

This clone was picked up one time. The rearrangement links TRBV5-6 to TRBJ1-1, with TRBD1 identical over 9 bases. J was trimmed by 3 bases and V by 3 bases; bases with no gene match: 3. From germline, CDR1 is SGHDT and CDR2 YYEEEE. The CDR3 is made up of 14 amino acids. CDR3 sequence: CASSWGQGDTEAFF. In DNA, the CDR3 is TGTGCCAGCAGCTGGGGACAGGGCGACACTGAAGCTTTCTTT.

This clone has just a few counts. The chain combines TRBV6-5 with TRBJ2-5, with 7 positions matching TRBD2. The V gene's germline CDR1 is MNHEY and CDR2 SVGAGI. The trim removed 4 bases at V and 2 bases at J, leaving 7 bases unmatched. CDR3 length: 15 amino acids. The CDR3 DNA reads TGTGCCAGCAGTTCCGGTTTGCGGGGGCAAGAGACCCAGTACTTC. It encodes CASSSGLRGQETQYF.

The J gene is TRBJ2-2, the V gene TRBV5-1; 9 bases align to TRBD1. The J segment lost 4 bases and the V segment lost 3 bases, leaving 7 bases of the junction unmatched. CDR1 is SGHRS, CDR2 YFSETQ, per germline. The CDR3 has 16 amino acids. CDR3 amino acids: CASSSGQGSGTGELFF. CDR3 sequence (DNA): TGCGCCAGCAGCTCGGGACAGGGAAGCGGCACCGGGGAGCTGTTTTTT. Based on the CDR3 plus reference TRBV5-1 and TRBJ2-2, the full variable domain is KAGVTQTPRYLIKTRGQQVTLSCSPISGHRSVSWYQQTPGQGLQFLFEYFSETQRNKGNFPGRFSGRQFSNSRSEMNVSTLELGDSALYLCASSSGQGSGTGELFFGEGSRLTVL.

The chain carries TRBV6-2 or TRBV6-3 and TRBJ1-1; no definite D call. Per the germline V gene, CDR1 is MNHEY and CDR2 is SVGEGT. V was trimmed by 0 bases and J by 6 bases, leaving 11 bases between them. This CDR3 has 14 amino acids. CDR3 protein: CASSYSTPGAEAFF. CDR3 coding DNA: TGTGCCAGCAGTTACTCGACTCCCGGGGCTGAAGCTTTCTTT.

The V call is TRBV4-1, the J call TRBJ1-6; the D is unclear. Trimming took off 0 bases at V and 11 bases at J, with 11 bases between the two ends. The CDR3 is 14 residues long. Per germline, CDR1 MGHRA and CDR2 YSYEKL. CDR3 nucleotide sequence: TGCGCCAGCAGCCAAGATTCCCTCCCTCCACCCCTCCACTTT. This codes for CASSQDSLPPPLHF.

Only a few counts were recorded for this clone. J is TRBJ1-6 and V is TRBV9; 8 bases match TRBD1. Germline assignment: CDR1 SGDLS and CDR2 YYNGEE. The V segment lost 3 bases and the J segment 10 bases; nucleotides outside the gene matches: 15. This CDR3 spans 17 amino acids. The CDR3 reads CASSGSGGGTGGSPLHF. For the CDR3, the DNA is TGTGCCAGCAGCGGAAGCGGGGGGGGGACAGGCGGGTCACCCCTCCACTTT.

This clone was found once. The V and J genes are TRBV9 and TRBJ1-5, with 7 bases identical to TRBD1. The CDR3 has 14 amino acids. The V segment lost 6 bases and the J segment 9 bases; nucleotides outside the gene matches: 12. The V gene's germline CDR1 is SGDLS and CDR2 YYNGEE. Written as DNA, the CDR3 is TGTGCCAGCAAACCCGGGACAGCCCCGACGCCCCAGCATTTT. This gives the protein CASKPGTAPTPQHF.

The DNA for the CDR3 is TGTGCCAGCAGTTTACGGGGACAAAATCAGCCCCAGCATTTT. Translated: CASSLRGQNQPQHF. The J gene is TRBJ1-5, the V gene TRBV28, with D perhaps matching TRBD1 (6 bases). The CDR3 has 14 residues. The germline V gene has CDR1 MDHEN and CDR2 SYDVKM. V was cut by 2 bases and J by 4 bases, with 9 bases left in between.

The chain uses TRBV6-5 and TRBJ1-1, with D unresolved. The CDR3 loop spans 16 amino acids. The ends were cut back, 4 bases at V and 1 base at J, with 16 bases in the middle. CDR1 and CDR2 (germline): MNHEY, SVGAGI. CDR3 bases: TGTGCCAGCAGTTCCCGACTCAAAACGGGGAACACTGAAGCTTTCTTT. Its translation: CASSSRLKTGNTEAFF.

The chain is built from TRBV7-2 and TRBJ1-6; TRBD1 matches 9 bases. This CDR3 contains 14 residues. Germline assignment: CDR1 SGHTA and CDR2 FQGNSA. The trim removed 4 bases at V and 10 bases at J, leaving 5 bases unmatched. CDR3 DNA: TGTGCCAGCAGCTCACAGGGGGCTCGATCACCCCTCCACTTT. Encoded protein: CASSSQGARSPLHF. The full variable domain, rest sourced from reference TRBV7-2 and TRBJ1-6, is GAGVSQSPSNKVTEKGKDVELRCDPISGHTALYWYRQSLGQGLEFLIYFQGNSAPDKSGLPSDRFSAERTGGSVSTLTIQRTQQEDSAVYLCASSSQGARSPLHFGNGTRLTVT.

The J gene is TRBJ1-5, the V gene TRBV6-5, with TRBD1 matching over 7 bases. The V and J ends lost 6 bases and 3 bases, in that order; junction bases with no gene match: 5. The CDR3 extends over 14 amino acids. Germline V gene lookup returns CDR1 MNHEY and CDR2 SVGAGI. CDR3 sequence (DNA): TGTGCCAGCAGCCCGACAGGGTTCAATCAGCCCCAGCATTTT. Protein: CASSPTGFNQPQHF.

The rearrangement links TRBV5-1 to TRBJ1-2, with 8 bases matching TRBD1. Trimming at V came to 2 bases and at J to 4 bases, leaving 13 bases not matched to a gene. The CDR3 is 17 amino acids. Germline CDR1 reads SGHRS; CDR2 reads YFSETQ. The CDR3 sequence is CASSFGWPGQGSYGYTF. Written as DNA, the CDR3 is TGCGCCAGCAGCTTTGGCTGGCCTGGACAGGGCTCCTATGGCTACACCTTC.

This clone was counted many times. This rearrangement joins TRBV11-2 to TRBJ2-1; D is undetermined. V was clipped by 6 bases and J by 7 bases, with 22 bases between them. Germline loops: CDR1 SGHAT, CDR2 FQNNGV. The CDR3 has 16 amino acids. CDR3 protein: CASRPTTGPRGNEQFF. The CDR3 DNA sequence: TGTGCCAGCAGACCTACGACGGGTCCAAGAGGAAATGAGCAGTTCTTC.